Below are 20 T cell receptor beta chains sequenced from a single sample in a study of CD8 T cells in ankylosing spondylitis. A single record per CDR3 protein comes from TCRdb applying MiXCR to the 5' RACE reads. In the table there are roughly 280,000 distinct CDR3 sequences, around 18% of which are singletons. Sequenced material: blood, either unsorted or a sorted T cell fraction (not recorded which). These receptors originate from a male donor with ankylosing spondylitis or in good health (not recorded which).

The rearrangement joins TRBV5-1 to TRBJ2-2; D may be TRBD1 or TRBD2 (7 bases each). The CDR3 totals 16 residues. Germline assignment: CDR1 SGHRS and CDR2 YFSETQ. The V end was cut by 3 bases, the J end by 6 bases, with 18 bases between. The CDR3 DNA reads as TGCGCCAGCAGCTCCGGGCCAGGGGGGGCCTCCGGGGAGCTGTTTTTT. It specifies CASSSGPGGASGELFF.

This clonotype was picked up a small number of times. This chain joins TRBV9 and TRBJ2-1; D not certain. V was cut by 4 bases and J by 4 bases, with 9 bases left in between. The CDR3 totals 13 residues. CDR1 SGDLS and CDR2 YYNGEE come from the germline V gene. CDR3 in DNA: TGTGCCAGCAGCACAGACCAGTACAATGAGCAGTTCTTC. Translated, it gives CASSTDQYNEQFF.

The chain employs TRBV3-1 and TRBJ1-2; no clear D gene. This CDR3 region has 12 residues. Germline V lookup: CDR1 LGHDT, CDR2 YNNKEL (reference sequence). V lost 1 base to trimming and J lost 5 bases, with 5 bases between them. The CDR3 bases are TGTGCCAGCAGCCAAGTGGAGTATGGCTACACCTTC. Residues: CASSQVEYGYTF.

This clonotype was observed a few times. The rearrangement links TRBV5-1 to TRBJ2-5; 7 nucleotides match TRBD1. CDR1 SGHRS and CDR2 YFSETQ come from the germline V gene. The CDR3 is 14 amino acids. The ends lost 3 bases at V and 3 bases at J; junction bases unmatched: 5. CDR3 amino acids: CASSSGTAKETQYF. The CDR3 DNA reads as TGCGCCAGCAGCTCGGGGACAGCGAAAGAGACCCAGTACTTC.

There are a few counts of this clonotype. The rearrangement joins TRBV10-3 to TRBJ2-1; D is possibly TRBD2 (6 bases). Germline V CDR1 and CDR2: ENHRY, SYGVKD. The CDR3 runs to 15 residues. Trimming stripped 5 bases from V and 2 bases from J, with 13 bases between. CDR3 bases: TGTGCCATCAGTTCCCCGGGACTGGCCTACAATGAGCAGTTCTTC. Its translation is CAISSPGLAYNEQFF.

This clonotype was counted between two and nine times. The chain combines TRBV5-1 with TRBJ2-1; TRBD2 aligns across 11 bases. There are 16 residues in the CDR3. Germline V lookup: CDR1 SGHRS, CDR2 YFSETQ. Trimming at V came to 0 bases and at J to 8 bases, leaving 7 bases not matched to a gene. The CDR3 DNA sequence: TGCGCCAGCAGCTTGGGTTTCCTAGCGGGAGGAGATGAGCAGTTCTTC. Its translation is CASSLGFLAGGDEQFF.

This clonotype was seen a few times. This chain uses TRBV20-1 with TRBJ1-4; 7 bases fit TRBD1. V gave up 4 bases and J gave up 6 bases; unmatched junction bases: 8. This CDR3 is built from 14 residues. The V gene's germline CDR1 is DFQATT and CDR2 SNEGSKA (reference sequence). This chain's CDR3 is CSANPRQGDEKLFF. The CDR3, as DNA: TGCAGTGCTAACCCCAGACAGGGAGATGAAAAACTGTTTTTT.

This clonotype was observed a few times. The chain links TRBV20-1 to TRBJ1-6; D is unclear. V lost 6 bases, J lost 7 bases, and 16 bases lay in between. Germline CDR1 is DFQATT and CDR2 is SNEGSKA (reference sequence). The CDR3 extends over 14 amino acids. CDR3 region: CSAIRTAMNSPLHF. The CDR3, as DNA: TGCAGTGCAATTAGGACCGCTATGAATTCACCCCTCCACTTT.

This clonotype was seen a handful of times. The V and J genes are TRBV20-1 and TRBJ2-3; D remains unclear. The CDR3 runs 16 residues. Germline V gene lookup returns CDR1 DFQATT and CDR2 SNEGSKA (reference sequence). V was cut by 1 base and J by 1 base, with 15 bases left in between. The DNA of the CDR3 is TGCAGTGCTAGAGGTTCCCTCGGCGGAGGCACAGATACGCAGTATTTT. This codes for CSARGSLGGGTDTQYF.

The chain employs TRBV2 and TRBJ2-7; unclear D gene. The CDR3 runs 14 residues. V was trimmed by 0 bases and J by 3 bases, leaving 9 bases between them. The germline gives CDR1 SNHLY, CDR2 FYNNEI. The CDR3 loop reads CASSEAGPDYEQYV. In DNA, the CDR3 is TGTGCCAGCAGTGAAGCAGGGCCAGACTACGAGCAGTACGTC.

This chain's CDR3 is CATGVGGPQHF. The CDR3 region has the DNA TGTGCCACGGGAGTGGGAGGCCCCCAGCATTTT. The rearrangement joins TRBV6-5 to TRBJ1-5; D ambiguous. Germline V CDR1 and CDR2: MNHEY, SVGAGI. V was trimmed by 10 bases and J by 10 bases, leaving 14 bases between them. The CDR3 sequence is 11 residues long.

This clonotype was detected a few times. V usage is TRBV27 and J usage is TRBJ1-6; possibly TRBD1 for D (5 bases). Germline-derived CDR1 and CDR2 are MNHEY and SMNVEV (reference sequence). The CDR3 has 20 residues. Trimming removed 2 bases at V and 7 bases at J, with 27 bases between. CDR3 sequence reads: CASSLVRHKFGTTENSPLHF. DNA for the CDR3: TGTGCCAGCAGTTTAGTTCGCCATAAGTTCGGGACGACAGAGAATTCACCCCTCCACTTT.

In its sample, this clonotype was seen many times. CDR3 sequence: CASSWDSINQPQHF. CDR3 nucleotides: TGCGCCAGCAGTTGGGACAGCATCAATCAGCCCCAGCATTTT. J is TRBJ1-5 and V is TRBV5-1, with 7 bases matching TRBD1. Germline V gene sequence: CDR1 SGHRS, CDR2 YFSETQ. V dropped 5 bases and J dropped 3; count of bases not matched to a gene: 5. This CDR3 is 14 amino acids long. The full variable domain, its missing parts supplied by reference TRBV5-1 and TRBJ1-5, is KAGVTQTPRYLIKTRGQQVTLSCSPISGHRSVSWYQQTPGQGLQFLFEYFSETQRNKGNFPGRFSGRQFSNSRSEMNVSTLELGDSALYLCASSWDSINQPQHFGDGTRLSIL.

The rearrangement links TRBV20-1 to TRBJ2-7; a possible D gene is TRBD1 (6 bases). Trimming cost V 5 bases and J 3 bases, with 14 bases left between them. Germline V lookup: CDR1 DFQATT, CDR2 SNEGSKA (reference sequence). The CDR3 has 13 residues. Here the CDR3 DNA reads TGCAGTGCTTCGTCCGGGACAAACTACGAGCAGTACGTC. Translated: CSASSGTNYEQYV.

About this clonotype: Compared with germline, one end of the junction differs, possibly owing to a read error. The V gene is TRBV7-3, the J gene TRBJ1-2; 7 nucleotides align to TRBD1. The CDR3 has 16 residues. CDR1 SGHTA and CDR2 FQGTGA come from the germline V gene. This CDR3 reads CTSSTGAGRLNYGYTF. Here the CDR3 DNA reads TGTACCAGCAGCACAGGGGCAGGACGACTTAACTATGGCTACACCTTC.

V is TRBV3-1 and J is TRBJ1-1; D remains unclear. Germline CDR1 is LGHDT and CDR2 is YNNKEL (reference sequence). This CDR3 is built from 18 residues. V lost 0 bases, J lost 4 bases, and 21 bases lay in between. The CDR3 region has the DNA TGTGCCAGCAGCCAAGAAAGGGTAGGCCAGGAGGTTAGCACTGAAGCTTTCTTT. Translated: CASSQERVGQEVSTEAFF. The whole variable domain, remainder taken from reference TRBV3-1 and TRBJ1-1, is DTAVSQTPKYLVTQMGNDKSIKCEQNLGHDTMYWYKQDSKKFLKIMFSYNNKELIINETVPNRFSPKSPDKAHLNLHINSLELGDSAVYFCASSQERVGQEVSTEAFFGQGTRLTVV.

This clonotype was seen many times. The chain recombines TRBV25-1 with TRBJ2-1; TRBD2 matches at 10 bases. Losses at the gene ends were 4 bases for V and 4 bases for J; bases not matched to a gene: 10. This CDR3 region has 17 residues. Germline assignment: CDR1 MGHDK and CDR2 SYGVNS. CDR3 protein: CASSGAGGPYLYNEQFF. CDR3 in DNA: TGTGCCAGCAGTGGAGCGGGAGGGCCATACCTTTACAATGAGCAGTTCTTC.

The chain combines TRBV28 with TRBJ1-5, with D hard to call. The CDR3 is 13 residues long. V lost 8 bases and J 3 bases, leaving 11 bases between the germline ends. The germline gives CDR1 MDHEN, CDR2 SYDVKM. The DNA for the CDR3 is TGTGCCAGCTCCGGGCGGCCCAATCAGCCCCAGCATTTT. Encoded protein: CASSGRPNQPQHF.

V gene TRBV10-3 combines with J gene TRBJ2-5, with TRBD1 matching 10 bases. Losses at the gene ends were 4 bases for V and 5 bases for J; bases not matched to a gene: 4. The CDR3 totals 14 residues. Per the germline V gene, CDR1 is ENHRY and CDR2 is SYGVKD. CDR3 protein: CAISGTGGGETQYF. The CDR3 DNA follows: TGTGCCATCAGTGGGACAGGGGGTGGCGAGACCCAGTACTTC.

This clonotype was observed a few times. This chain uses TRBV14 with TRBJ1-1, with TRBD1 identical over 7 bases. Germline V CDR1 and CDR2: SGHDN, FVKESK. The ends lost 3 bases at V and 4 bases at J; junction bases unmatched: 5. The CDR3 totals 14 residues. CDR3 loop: CASSQTGLSTEAFF. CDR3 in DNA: TGTGCCAGCAGCCAGACAGGGTTGAGCACTGAAGCTTTCTTT.